This entry concerns a single T cell receptor beta chain. Its specific antigen is unknown. Base qualities were left out, and no much larger clone turns up one base away. Synthetic TCR analog templates were spiked into each PCR so that absolute template abundance could be estimated from read counts. Using the immunoSEQ assay, TCRbeta CDR3 regions were amplified from genomic DNA with bias-controlled V and J gene primers. Sequencing of rearranged TCRbeta segments was done at approximately 20X coverage. As for how the authors treated the data: Clustering was used to correct sequencing errors, and CDR3s were annotated against IMGT so that V, D and J genes could be assigned. Downstream analyses used only productive TCRbeta rearrangements, leaving out any out-of-frame or stop-codon sequences. To compute clonality, Shannon entropy was normalized by the log of the number of unique productive sequences and then subtracted from one. Fisher's exact test with Benjamini-Hochberg correction, using a cutoff of adjusted p below 0.01, was how clones that differed between time points or between blood and tumor were identified. The table comes from immuneACCESS by way of TCRdb, which keeps in-frame sequences with V and J called. Part of the clones is missing from these tables; in studies checked, under half for an unresolved V gene and the rest for unknown reasons. V, J and clone size derive from that table, while D and trimming were established from the DNA sequence. This sample has some 32,000 clones in its table, and more than 65% of those were observed once. The ten largest clones capture about 29% of the sample.

CDR1 and CDR2 are read off the germline V gene as KGHSY and FQNENV. V is clipped by 8 bases and J by 1 base, and the sequence between their germline boundaries is 14 bases long. The CDR3 spans 14 residues, from the cysteine through the phenylalanine. Of the read, only the CDR3 DNA is kept; its 42 bases are in frame from base 1. A cohort of 25 to 30 patients with locally advanced or metastatic urothelial carcinoma, treated at Memorial Sloan Kettering on a trial protocol, was included. Peripheral blood mononuclear cells were collected pretreatment and during treatment, with between 1 and 8 total time points obtained per patient. The Qiagen DNeasy Blood extraction kit was used to purify genomic DNA from total PBMCs and from tumor samples. PBMCs were collected pretreatment and during treatment and were isolated and stored as previously described. The sample belongs to a study of PD-L1 blockade in urothelial cancer (dated by TCRdb to the late 2010s). About the full investigation: Therapy was started at some point between 2014 and 2016 for all patients, and atezolizumab 1,200 mg was administered intravenously every 3 weeks. Under 30 patients had pretreatment blood TCR-seq, around 25 had at least one posttreatment blood collection, and around 25 had tumor TCR-seq. Blood samples were analyzed 3 weeks after the start of treatment (second dose) and 6 weeks after the start of treatment. About 85% of the roughly 29 patients were identified as males with urothelial cancer of bladder origin, and a prior smoking history was reported by 18 of 29 patients. Durable clinical benefit meant progression-free survival longer than 6 months, and TCR features were also tested against progression-free and overall survival. An ECOG performance status of 0 or 1 was recorded for the patients, and 0 to 3 prior chemotherapy regimens had been received by the patients. In the same patients who had TCR sequencing, pretreatment tumors also underwent whole exome sequencing and RNA sequencing. Somatic, immune and clinical correlates of response to PD-L1 blockade with atezolizumab in urothelial cancer were the focus of an exploratory multi-omic analysis. Roughly ten patients achieved durable clinical benefit and some 21 did not. A median of about 150,000 T cells and some 90,000 unique TCRs was obtained from blood samples, and a median clonality of around 0.08 was observed. Pretreatment tumor samples, along with matched peripheral blood collected serially before and after atezolizumab treatment, underwent TCR sequencing.

General study outcomes and caveats: Because the sample size was small (n ≈ 29) and many exploratory analyses were performed, the results are intended to be hypothesis-generating. Among patients with durable benefit, tumor-associated TCR clones showed greater expansion in peripheral blood 3 weeks after treatment started (n ≈ 20, p = 0.022). Improved progression-free and overall survival was found to be associated with pretreatment peripheral blood TCR clonality below the median.

Here the chain combines TRBV16 and TRBJ1-1; too little of a D gene remains to name it. The sample was PBMCs, taken around atezolizumab (anti-PD-L1) treatment. This clonotype was sampled from a man aged 55-75 years with urothelial cancer. The DNA is TGTGCCAGCGGAGAGAGGGCTAGGAACACTGAAGCTTTCTTT. Translated, it reads CASGERARNTEAFF. Where the CDR3 stops, the reference TRBV16 and TRBJ1-1 genes take over; the full variable domain is GEEVAQTPKHLVRGEGQKAKLYCAPIKGHSYVFWYQQVLKNEFKFLISFQNENVFDETGMPKERFSAKCLPNSPCSLEIQATKLEDSAVYFCASGERARNTEAFFGQGTRLTVV.